The clone carrying this TCR beta chain was seen repeatedly, ten times or more. Germline assignment: CDR1 DFQATT and CDR2 SNEGSKA (reference sequence). The CDR3 has 14 residues. The ends were cut back, 4 bases at V and 5 bases at J, with 17 bases in the middle. Time point defined: sample taken at primary tumor resection. TCRdb re-analysed the 5' RACE reads in MiXCR, keeping a single row per CDR3 protein. This table holds approximately 40,000 distinct CDR3 sequences, 6.5% to 9% found once. The data were obtained in a study of spatial heterogeneity in lung cancer. This receptor was obtained from a male donor with early-stage non-small cell lung cancer. The J gene is TRBJ1-2, the V gene TRBV20-1; D is possibly TRBD1 (5 bases). This material consisted of PBMCs, taken at surgery. The CDR3 region has the DNA TGCAGTGCTAAGGAAACTCAGGGATTGTATGGCTACACCTTC. Protein sequence: CSAKETQGLYGYTF.